This T cell receptor (beta chain) appears in the sequencing data of a study of T-cell memory formation after mild COVID-19. Study-level points and caveats: In second-wave clones peaking day 37, SARS-CoV-2 specificity remained unconfirmed. Pre-infection memory carried some responding clones, suggesting that cross-reactive memory joined. CD4+ clones that contracted lay mainly in CM and EM; CD8+ ones lay in EMRA.

V lost 1 base to trimming and J lost 4 bases; unmatched junction nucleotides: 2. The CDR3 covers 15 residues. TCR alpha and TCR beta cDNA libraries with sample barcodes and UMIs came from 5'RACE using constant-segment primers. TCRdb reanalysed the 5' RACE reads using MiXCR and keeps one entry per CDR3 protein. The table shows roughly 89,000 distinct CDR3 sequences, with around 13% occurring only once. To note about this clonotype: Antigen specificity is unknown.

Sample: PBMCs or a T cell subset sorted from them (not recorded which). This receptor was obtained from an adult woman who had mild COVID-19 (a few samples of this study predate the infection). Cell type and time point are not known. The gene calls are TRBV12-3 or TRBV12-4 and TRBJ2-7, with 12 nucleotides matching TRBD2. CDR3 protein: CASSLGLAGDYEQYF. As DNA, the CDR3 is TGTGCCAGCAGTTTAGGACTAGCGGGGGATTACGAGCAGTACTTC.